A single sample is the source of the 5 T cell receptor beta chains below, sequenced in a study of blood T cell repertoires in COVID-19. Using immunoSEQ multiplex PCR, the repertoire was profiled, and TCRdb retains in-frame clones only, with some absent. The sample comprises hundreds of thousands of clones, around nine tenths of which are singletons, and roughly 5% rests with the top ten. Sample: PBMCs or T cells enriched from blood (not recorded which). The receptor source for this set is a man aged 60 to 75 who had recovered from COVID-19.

The CDR3 DNA sequence: TGTGCCAGTAACCAGGGGACAAACAATTACGAGCAGTACTTC. It yields the protein CASNQGTNNYEQYF. The chain uses TRBV19 and TRBJ2-7, with a weak D call TRBD1 (6 bases). The V gene's germline CDR1 is LNHDA and CDR2 SQIVND (reference sequence). The CDR3 is 14 residues long. V lost 7 bases to trimming and J lost 4 bases, with 17 bases between them.

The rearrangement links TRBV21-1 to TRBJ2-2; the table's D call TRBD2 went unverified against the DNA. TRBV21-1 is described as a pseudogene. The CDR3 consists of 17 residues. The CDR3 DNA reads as TGTGCCAGCAGCAATAGGAACTATACTCAAAACACCGGGGAGCTGTTTTTT. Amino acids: CASSNRNYTQNTGELFF.

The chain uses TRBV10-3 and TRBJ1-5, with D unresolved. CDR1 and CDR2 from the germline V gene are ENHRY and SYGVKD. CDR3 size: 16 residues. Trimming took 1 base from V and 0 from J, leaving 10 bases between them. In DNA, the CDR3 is TGTGCCATCAGTGAGTACGGGGTCGATAGCAATCAGCCCCAGCATTTT. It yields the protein CAISEYGVDSNQPQHF.

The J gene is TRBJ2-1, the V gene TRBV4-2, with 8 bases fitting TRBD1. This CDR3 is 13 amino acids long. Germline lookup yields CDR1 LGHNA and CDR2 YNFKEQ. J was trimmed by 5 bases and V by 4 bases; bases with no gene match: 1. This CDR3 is CASSRTGNNEQFF. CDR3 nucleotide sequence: TGTGCCAGCAGCCGGACAGGGAACAATGAGCAGTTCTTC.

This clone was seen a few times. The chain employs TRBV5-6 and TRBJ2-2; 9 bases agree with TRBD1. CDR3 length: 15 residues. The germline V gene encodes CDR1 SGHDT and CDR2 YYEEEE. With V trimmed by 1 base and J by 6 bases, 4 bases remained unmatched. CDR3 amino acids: CASSLWDREAGELFF. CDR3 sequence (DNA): TGTGCCAGCAGCTTGTGGGACAGGGAAGCCGGGGAGCTGTTTTTT.